This T cell receptor (beta chain) was documented in a study of blood T cells in healthy people across ages. Whole-study findings and limits: Naive CD4+ cell counts and diversity both ran higher in long-lived than in aged donors.

Sample-barcoded 5' priming and a J-beta primer mix drove a second PCR of roughly 6 to 12 cycles. TCRdb passed the 5' RACE reads through MiXCR, listing each CDR3 protein once. In the table there are roughly 800,000 distinct CDR3 sequences, nearly 60% of which are singletons. There are 13 residues in the CDR3. Looked up from germline, CDR1 is SGHAT and CDR2 is FQDESV (reference sequence). The ends were cut back, 7 bases at V and 3 bases at J, with 7 bases in the middle. This clonotype was seen a few times. Its antigen is unknown. The sequence was collected from a man younger than 45 in good health. Sequencing was done on a sample of blood. The chain has TRBV11-1 and TRBJ2-6; tentative D call: TRBD2 (5 bases). The CDR3 spells CASIGGGANVLTF. As DNA, the CDR3 is TGTGCCAGCATCGGAGGTGGGGCCAACGTCCTGACTTTC.